This T cell receptor (beta chain) emerged from a study of cytomegalovirus exposure and HLA in healthy donors. Remarks on this clone: The sample has other DNA sequences that encode this CDR3 too.

Profiled with immunoSEQ multiplex PCR; TCRdb holds only in-frame clones, not every one. The table lists roughly 250,000 clones, around 87% of them singletons. Germline V gene data show CDR1 as SGHVS and CDR2 as FNYEAQ. V lost 4 bases, J lost 4 bases, and 10 bases lay in between. The length of the CDR3 is 13 residues. The specimen was PBMCs. The TCR sequence derives from a woman aged 25-40 years in good health and CMV-seropositive. The chain combines TRBV7-6 with TRBJ1-2; tentatively, D is TRBD1 (5 bases). CDR3 residues: CASSSGQGYGYTF. DNA for the CDR3: TGTGCCAGCAGCTCAGGACAAGGCTATGGCTACACCTTC.